The 8 T cell receptor beta chains below all came from one sample that was sequenced in a study of shared clonotypes between healthy human individuals. Some clones are missing from TCRdb's copy, which holds only in-frame ones; the method was immunoSEQ multiplex PCR. The table shows about 680,000 clones, with around four fifths occurring only once. What was sequenced was memory CD4+ T cells sorted from blood. Subset of the sample: CD45RA-negative fraction. The source is a woman in her thirties in good health.

In nucleotides, the CDR3 is TGCGCCAGCAGTGACAGGATCGGAGAGACCCAGTACTTC. Residues: CASSDRIGETQYF. This chain connects TRBV10-1 to TRBJ2-5; D remains unclear. The germline V gene has CDR1 WNHNN and CDR2 SYGVQD (reference sequence). V lost 3 bases and J 4 bases, leaving 9 bases between the germline ends. The CDR3 extends over 13 amino acids.

About this clone itself: Other DNA sequences in the sample encode the same CDR3. This sequence joins TRBV5-1 and TRBJ1-4, with 8 bases matching TRBD1. CDR1 and CDR2 (germline): SGHRS, YFSETQ. The ends lost 0 bases at V and 8 bases at J; junction bases unmatched: 3. This CDR3 is built from 14 residues. CDR3 sequence: CASSLGTGSEKLFF. In nucleotides, the CDR3 is TGCGCCAGCAGCTTGGGGACAGGGAGCGAAAAACTGTTTTTT. The whole variable domain, remainder taken from reference TRBV5-1 and TRBJ1-4, is KAGVTQTPRYLIKTRGQQVTLSCSPISGHRSVSWYQQTPGQGLQFLFEYFSETQRNKGNFPGRFSGRQFSNSRSEMNVSTLELGDSALYLCASSLGTGSEKLFFGSGTQLSVL.

Comment on this clone: Other DNA sequences in this specimen translate into the identical CDR3. The chain links TRBV7-6 to TRBJ2-5; a possible D gene is TRBD1 (6 bases). This CDR3 spans 13 amino acids. Germline assignment: CDR1 SGHVS and CDR2 FNYEAQ. V lost 5 bases, J lost 5 bases, and 12 bases lay in between. The CDR3: CASSLQGWETQYF. In DNA form, the CDR3 reads TGTGCCAGCAGCCTACAGGGTTGGGAGACCCAGTACTTC.

CDR3: CATSRGPDAGQETQYF. The CDR3 DNA sequence: TGTGCCACCAGCAGAGGCCCCGACGCGGGCCAGGAGACCCAGTACTTC. The V and J genes are TRBV15 and TRBJ2-5; perhaps TRBD2 as D (5 bases). Trimming took 1 base from V and 5 from J, leaving 17 bases between them. From germline, CDR1 is LNHNV and CDR2 YYDKDF (reference sequence). This CDR3 is 16 amino acids long. The entire variable domain, with the rest obtained from reference TRBV15 and TRBJ2-5, is as follows: DAMVIQNPRYQVTQFGKPVTLSCSQTLNHNVMYWYQQKSSQAPKLLFHYYDKDFNNEADTPDNFQSRRPNTSFCFLDIRSPGLGDTAMYLCATSRGPDAGQETQYFGPGTRLLVL.

The CDR3 protein is CASSAEPGGATRQPQHF. CDR3 DNA sequence: TGCGCCAGCAGTGCAGAGCCCGGGGGGGCAACCAGGCAGCCCCAGCATTTT. This chain links TRBV10-2 with TRBJ1-5, with D maybe TRBD1 (6 bases). The germline V gene has CDR1 WSHSY and CDR2 SAAADI. This CDR3 is built from 17 residues. V was trimmed by 4 bases and J by 7 bases, leaving 23 bases between them.

About this clone itself: Different DNA sequences within this sample yield the same CDR3. The chain uses TRBV7-9 and TRBJ1-4; a weak D match, TRBD1 (6 bases). In germline, CDR1 is SEHNR, CDR2 FQNEAQ (reference sequence). The CDR3 consists of 14 residues. With 5 bases removed from V and 4 bases from J, the gap between germline ends came to 11 bases. In DNA, the CDR3 is TGTGCCAGCAGCCTTGACAGGAGTAATGAAAAACTGTTTTTT. Encoded protein: CASSLDRSNEKLFF.

CDR3 nucleotide sequence: TGTGCCAGCAGCCAAGAGGTCTCCTACGAGCAGTACTTC. This sequence encodes CASSQEVSYEQYF. The V gene is TRBV4-2, the J gene TRBJ2-7; D call uncertain. V lost 0 bases, J lost 0 bases, and 3 bases lay in between. Germline CDR1 reads LGHNA; CDR2 reads YNFKEQ. The CDR3 runs to 13 residues.

The V gene is TRBV18, the J gene TRBJ1-1; 10 nucleotides line up with TRBD1. Germline V gene lookup returns CDR1 KGHSH and CDR2 LQKENI. The CDR3 spans 15 residues. Losses at the gene ends were 2 bases for V and 5 bases for J; bases not matched to a gene: 5. CDR3 DNA sequence: TGTGCCAGCTCACCAACAGGGACAGGGGAAACTGAAGCTTTCTTT. It translates to CASSPTGTGETEAFF.